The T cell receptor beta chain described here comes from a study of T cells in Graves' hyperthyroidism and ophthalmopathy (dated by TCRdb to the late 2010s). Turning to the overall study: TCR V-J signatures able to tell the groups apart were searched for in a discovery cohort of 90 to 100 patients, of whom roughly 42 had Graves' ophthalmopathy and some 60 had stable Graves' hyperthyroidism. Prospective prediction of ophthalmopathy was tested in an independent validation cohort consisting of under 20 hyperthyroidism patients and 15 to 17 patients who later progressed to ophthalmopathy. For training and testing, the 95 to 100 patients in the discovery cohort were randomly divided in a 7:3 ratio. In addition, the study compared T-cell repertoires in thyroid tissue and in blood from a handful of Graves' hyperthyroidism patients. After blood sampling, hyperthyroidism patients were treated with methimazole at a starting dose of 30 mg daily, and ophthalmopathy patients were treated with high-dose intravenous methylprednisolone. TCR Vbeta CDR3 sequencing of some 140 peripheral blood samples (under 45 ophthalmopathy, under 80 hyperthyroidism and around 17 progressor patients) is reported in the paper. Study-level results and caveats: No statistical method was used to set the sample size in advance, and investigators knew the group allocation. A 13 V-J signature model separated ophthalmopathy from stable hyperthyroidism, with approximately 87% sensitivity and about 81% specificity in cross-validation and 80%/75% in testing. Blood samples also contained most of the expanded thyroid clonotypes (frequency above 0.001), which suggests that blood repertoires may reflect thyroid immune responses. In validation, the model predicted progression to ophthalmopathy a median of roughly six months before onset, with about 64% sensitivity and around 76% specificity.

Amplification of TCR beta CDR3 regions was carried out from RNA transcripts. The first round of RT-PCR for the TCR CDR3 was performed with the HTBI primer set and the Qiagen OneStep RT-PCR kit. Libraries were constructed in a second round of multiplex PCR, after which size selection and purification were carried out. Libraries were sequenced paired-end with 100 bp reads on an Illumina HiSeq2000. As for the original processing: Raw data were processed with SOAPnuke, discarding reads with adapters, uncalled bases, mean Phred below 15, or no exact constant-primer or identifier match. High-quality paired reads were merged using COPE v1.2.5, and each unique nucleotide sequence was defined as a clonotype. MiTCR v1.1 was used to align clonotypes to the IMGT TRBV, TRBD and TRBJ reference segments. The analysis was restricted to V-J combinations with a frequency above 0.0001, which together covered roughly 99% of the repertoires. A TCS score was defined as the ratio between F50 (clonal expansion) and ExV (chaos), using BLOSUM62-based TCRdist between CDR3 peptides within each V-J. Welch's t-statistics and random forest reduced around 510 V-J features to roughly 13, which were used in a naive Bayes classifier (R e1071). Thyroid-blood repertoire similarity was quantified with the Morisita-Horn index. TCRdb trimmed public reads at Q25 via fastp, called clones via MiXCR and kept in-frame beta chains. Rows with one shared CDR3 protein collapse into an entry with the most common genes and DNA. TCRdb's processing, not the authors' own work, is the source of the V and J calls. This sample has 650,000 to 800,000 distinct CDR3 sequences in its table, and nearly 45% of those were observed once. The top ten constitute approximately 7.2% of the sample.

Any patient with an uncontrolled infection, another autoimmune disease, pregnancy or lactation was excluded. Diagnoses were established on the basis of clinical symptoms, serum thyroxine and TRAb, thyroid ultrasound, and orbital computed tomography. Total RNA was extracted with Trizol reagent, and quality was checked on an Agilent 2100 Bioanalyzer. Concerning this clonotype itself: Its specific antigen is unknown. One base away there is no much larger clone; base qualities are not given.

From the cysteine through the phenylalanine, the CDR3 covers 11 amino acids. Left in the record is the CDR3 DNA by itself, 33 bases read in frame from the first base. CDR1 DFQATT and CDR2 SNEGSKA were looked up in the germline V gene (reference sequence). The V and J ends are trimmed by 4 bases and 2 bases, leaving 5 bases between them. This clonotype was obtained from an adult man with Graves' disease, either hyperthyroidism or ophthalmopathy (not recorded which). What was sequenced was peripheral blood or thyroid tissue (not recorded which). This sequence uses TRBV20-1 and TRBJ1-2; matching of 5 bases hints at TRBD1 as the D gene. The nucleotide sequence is TGCAGTGCTACAGGGAACTATGGCTACACCTTC. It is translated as CSATGNYGYTF.